The subject of this entry is one TCR beta chain. The antigen remains undetermined. The data are from a study of shared clonotypes between healthy human individuals. Study-level points and caveats: How much donors shared clonotypes was expected to be affected by sequencing depth.

Donors were healthy HIV-negative adults without recent acute infections or vaccinations. Measured with immunoSEQ multiplex PCR; TCRdb has only the in-frame clones, and not every one. This table holds a few hundred thousand clones, approximately 77% found once. In germline, CDR1 is MNHEY, CDR2 SVGAGI. This CDR3 has 12 amino acids. V dropped 5 bases and J dropped 7 bases, with 9 bases sitting between them. What was sequenced was PBMCs. The chain couples TRBV6-5 to TRBJ2-1; D might be TRBD2 (6 bases). The receptor's source is a woman aged 35 to 49 in good health. Some clones in this sample may be carry-over from other donors' samples. For the CDR3, the DNA is TGTGCCAGCAGTCGGCGGGGAAATGAGCAGTTCTTC. Its protein is CASSRRGNEQFF.